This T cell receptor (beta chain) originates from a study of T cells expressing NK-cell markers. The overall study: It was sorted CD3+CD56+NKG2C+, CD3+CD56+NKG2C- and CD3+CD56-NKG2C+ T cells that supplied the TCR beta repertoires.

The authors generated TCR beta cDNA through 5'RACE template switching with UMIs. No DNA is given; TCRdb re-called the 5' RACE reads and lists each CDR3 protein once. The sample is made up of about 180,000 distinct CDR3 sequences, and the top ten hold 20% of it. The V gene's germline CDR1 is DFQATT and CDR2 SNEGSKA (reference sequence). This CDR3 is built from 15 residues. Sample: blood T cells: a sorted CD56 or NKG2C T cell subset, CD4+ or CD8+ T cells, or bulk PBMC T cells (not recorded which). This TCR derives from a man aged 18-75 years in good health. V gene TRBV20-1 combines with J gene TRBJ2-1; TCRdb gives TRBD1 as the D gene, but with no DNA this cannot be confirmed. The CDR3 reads CSARARGRVFDEQFF.